Shown below are 28 T cell receptor beta chains from a single sample sequenced in a study of blood T cell repertoires in COVID-19. The repertoire was sequenced with immunoSEQ multiplex PCR; TCRdb's copy has only in-frame clones and lacks some. The table has over 150,000 clones, around 82% seen once; the top ten hold 7.5%. Sequencing was done on a sample of PBMCs or T cells enriched from blood (not recorded which). The receptors come from a man aged 35 to 55 who had recovered from COVID-19.

The chain employs TRBV7-2 and TRBJ1-4; D is perhaps TRBD1 (6 bases). Germline values: CDR1 SGHTA, CDR2 FQGNSA. The ends were cut back, 3 bases at V and 7 bases at J, with 15 bases in the middle. The CDR3 sequence is 15 residues long. In DNA, the CDR3 is TGTGCCAGCAGCTTGGGAGGGGGGATCGGTGAAAAACTGTTTTTT. It is translated as CASSLGGGIGEKLFF.

V gene TRBV24-1 combines with J gene TRBJ2-3; 8 bases fit TRBD1. The CDR3 contains 15 residues. The V segment lost 4 bases and the J segment 9 bases; nucleotides outside the gene matches: 11. The V gene's germline CDR1 is KGHDR and CDR2 SFDVKD. The CDR3 nucleotides are TGTGCCACCAGTGACTACGGACAGGGCGCAGGGACGCAGTATTTT. This sequence encodes CATSDYGQGAGTQYF.

The chain is built from TRBV4-1 and TRBJ2-4, with 10 bases that match TRBD1. Germline CDR1 reads MGHRA; CDR2 reads YSYEKL. CDR3 length: 14 residues. V lost 4 bases, J lost 6 bases, and 3 bases stayed unmatched. CDR3 DNA sequence: TGCGCCAGCAGCCCGACAGGGGGCAGAAACATTCAGTACTTC. It specifies CASSPTGGRNIQYF.

The chain has TRBV13 and TRBJ1-4; D might be TRBD1 (5 bases). Looked up from germline, CDR1 is PRHDT and CDR2 is FYEKMQ (reference sequence). CDR3 length: 14 amino acids. Trimming removed 7 bases at V and 7 bases at J, with 16 bases between. The CDR3 spells CASNMGRGGEKLFF. CDR3 bases: TGTGCCAGCAATATGGGGCGCGGGGGTGAAAAACTGTTTTTT. Combining the CDR3 with reference TRBV13 and TRBJ1-4 gives the whole variable domain AAGVIQSPRHLIKEKRETATLKCYPIPRHDTVYWYQQGPGQDPQFLISFYEKMQSDKGSIPDRFSAQQFSDYHSELNMSSLELGDSALYFCASNMGRGGEKLFFGSGTQLSVL.

The chain carries TRBV13 and TRBJ1-2; D not certain. CDR3 length equals 15 residues. The V gene lost 7 bases and the J gene lost 1 base, with 16 bases spanning the gap. The V gene's germline CDR1 is PRHDT and CDR2 FYEKMQ (reference sequence). In nucleotides, the CDR3 is TGTGCCAGCACTAGAGGGCTAGGGCTTAACTATGGCTACACCTTC. It is translated as CASTRGLGLNYGYTF.

This clone has only one observation. The rearrangement links TRBV6-5 to TRBJ2-1; 8 bases are shared with TRBD1. Germline V gene sequence: CDR1 MNHEY, CDR2 SVGAGI. The CDR3 is 12 residues long. Germline trimming cut 7 bases from V and 12 bases from J; bases unmatched to any gene: 8. The DNA of the CDR3 is TGTGCCAGCACCCAGGGGGCGGGGAGGCAGTTCTTC. Protein sequence: CASTQGAGRQFF.

The chain joins TRBV6-5 to TRBJ2-2; TRBD2 agrees at 7 bases. The CDR3 runs 14 residues. V shed 8 bases, J shed 6 bases, and the junction held 9 bases outside the gene matches. The V gene's germline CDR1 is MNHEY and CDR2 SVGAGI. CDR3 amino acids: CASVVPGGAGELFF. The CDR3, as DNA: TGTGCCAGCGTCGTCCCGGGGGGTGCCGGGGAGCTGTTTTTT.

The chain employs TRBV18 and TRBJ2-3; 12 nucleotides line up with TRBD2. Germline values: CDR1 KGHSH, CDR2 LQKENI. Unmatched junction bases numbered 10, after V lost 6 bases and J lost 6 bases. This CDR3 comprises 16 residues. CDR3 bases: TGTGCCAGCTCGCCCCCCCTAGCGGGGGGGCCGGATACGCAGTATTTT. This codes for CASSPPLAGGPDTQYF.

The V call is TRBV6-5, the J call TRBJ1-2; a possible D gene is TRBD1 (5 bases). CDR3 size: 14 residues. Germline CDR1 MNHEY, CDR2 SVGAGI. The ends were cut back, 7 bases at V and 3 bases at J, with 15 bases in the middle. CDR3 sequence reads: CASNGGGWDYGYTF. The CDR3 coding sequence is TGTGCCAGCAACGGCGGGGGTTGGGACTATGGCTACACCTTC.

The gene calls are TRBV7-9 and TRBJ2-7; 8 bases align to TRBD1. The CDR3 loop spans 15 amino acids. Trimming took 2 bases from V and 1 from J; bases not matched to a gene: 4. Germline V lookup: CDR1 SEHNR, CDR2 FQNEAQ (reference sequence). CDR3 DNA sequence: TGTGCCAGCAGCTTACACGGGACAGGTTCCTACGAGCAGTACTTC. The encoded protein is CASSLHGTGSYEQYF.

This CDR3 reads CASSSPRGRELFF. Written as DNA, the CDR3 is TGTGCCAGCAGCTCCCCGCGGGGAAGGGAGCTGTTTTTT. V usage is TRBV7-9 and J usage is TRBJ2-2, with TRBD2 as a possible D gene (6 bases). Germline V lookup: CDR1 SEHNR, CDR2 FQNEAQ (reference sequence). Deletions cut 4 bases from V and 9 bases from J, with 12 bases between. There are 13 residues in the CDR3. Full variable domain (remainder filled in from reference TRBV7-9 and TRBJ2-2): DTGVSQNPRHKITKRGQNVTFRCDPISEHNRLYWYRQTLGQGPEFLTYFQNEAQLEKSRLLSDRFSAERPKGSFSTLEIQRTEQGDSAMYLCASSSPRGRELFFGEGSRLTVL.

The chain combines TRBV7-2 with TRBJ1-1; D possibly corresponds to TRBD1 (6 bases). Trimming shortened V by 5 bases and J by 6 bases, and 13 bases separated the two germline ends. Germline V gene data show CDR1 as SGHTA and CDR2 as FQGNSA. The CDR3 runs 13 residues. This CDR3 reads CASSPTGFAEAFF. The CDR3 nucleotides read TGTGCCAGCAGCCCCACAGGGTTCGCTGAAGCTTTCTTT.

The rearrangement joins TRBV7-8 to TRBJ1-3; D unclear. Looked up from germline, CDR1 is SGHVS and CDR2 is FQNEAQ. This CDR3 is 15 amino acids long. V was cut by 5 bases and J by 0 bases, with 11 bases left in between. CDR3 bases: TGTGCCAGCAGCCCCTCGTCGAGCTCTGGAAACACCATATATTTT. It translates to CASSPSSSSGNTIYF. Together with reference TRBV7-8 and TRBJ1-3, the CDR3 gives the full variable domain: GAGVSQSPRYKVAKRGQDVALRCDPISGHVSLFWYQQALGQGPEFLTYFQNEAQLDKSGLPSDRFFAERPEGSVSTLKIQRTQQEDSAVYLCASSPSSSSGNTIYFGEGSWLTVV.

This clone has just one count. The J gene is TRBJ2-1, the V gene TRBV7-9; 9 bases fit TRBD1. J lost 7 bases, V lost 3 bases, and 4 bases had no gene match. This CDR3 has 14 amino acids. In germline, CDR1 is SEHNR, CDR2 FQNEAQ (reference sequence). The CDR3 region has the DNA TGTGCCAGCAGCTTCAGGACAGGGGAGAATGAGCAGTTCTTC. Amino acids: CASSFRTGENEQFF.

This chain links TRBV28 with TRBJ2-1; tentative D call: TRBD2 (6 bases). Trimming removed 2 bases from V and 4 bases from J, with 12 bases in between. Germline CDR1 and CDR2: MDHEN and SYDVKM. This CDR3 comprises 15 residues. DNA of the CDR3: TGTGCCAGCAGTTTACAACTGGCGGGGTACAATGAGCAGTTCTTC. Its protein product is CASSLQLAGYNEQFF.

This clone was seen a handful of times. The chain is built from TRBV3-1 (or the pseudogene TRBV3-2) and TRBJ1-2; no firm D call. Germline V gene data show CDR1 as LGHDT and CDR2 as YNNKEL (reference sequence). Trimming stripped 1 base from V and 5 bases from J, with 11 bases between. The CDR3 length is 14 residues. CDR3 DNA: TGTGCCAGCAGCCAAGGAAGCGGAGTTTATGGCTACACCTTC. Its protein product is CASSQGSGVYGYTF.

This clone was recorded only once. V usage is TRBV30 and J usage is TRBJ2-1; D might be TRBD1 (6 bases). Trimming removed 2 bases at V and 5 bases at J, with 7 bases between. This CDR3 comprises 12 residues. Per the germline V gene, CDR1 is GTSNPN and CDR2 is SVGIG (reference sequence). CDR3 amino acids: CAWSNRDNEQFF. In DNA, the CDR3 is TGTGCCTGGAGTAACAGGGACAATGAGCAGTTCTTC.

The table lists this clone with a few counts. The chain recombines TRBV7-2 with TRBJ1-2; TRBD1 matches at 8 bases. The V gene's germline CDR1 is SGHTA and CDR2 FQGNSA. V shed 4 bases and J 0 bases; nucleotides not matched to a gene: 10. The CDR3 extends over 17 amino acids. CDR3 protein: CASSSITGGKTNYGYTF. The CDR3 nucleotides are TGTGCCAGCAGCTCGATCACAGGGGGTAAAACTAACTATGGCTACACCTTC.

The V and J genes are TRBV18 and TRBJ2-7; TRBD1 might be the D (5 bases). Looked up from germline, CDR1 is KGHSH and CDR2 is LQKENI. The CDR3 contains 14 residues. With 5 bases removed from V and 2 bases from J, the gap between germline ends came to 13 bases. The CDR3 nucleotides read TGTGCCAGCTCATCCTACTTAGGGGCCTACGAGCAGTACTTC. This gives the protein CASSSYLGAYEQYF. Variable domain in full (rest from reference TRBV18 and TRBJ2-7): NAGVMQNPRHLVRRRGQEARLRCSPMKGHSHVYWYRQLPEEGLKFMVYLQKENIIDESGMPKERFSAEFPKEGPSILRIQQVVRGDSAAYFCASSSYLGAYEQYFGPGTRLTVT.

The chain has TRBV5-8 and TRBJ2-2; D assignment may be TRBD1 or TRBD2 (5 bases each). This CDR3 region has 15 residues. Germline lookup yields CDR1 SGHTS and CDR2 YDEGEE. Trimming left V 4 bases short and J 4 bases short, with 14 bases between. The CDR3 region has the DNA TGTGCCAGCAGCCTGGGACCTCTAGTCACCGGGGAGCTGTTTTTT. This codes for CASSLGPLVTGELFF.

DNA of the CDR3: TGCGCCAGCAGCGGAAGACAGGGGGCCTACGAGCAGTACTTC. Translated: CASSGRQGAYEQYF. The genes are TRBV5-1 and TRBJ2-7; 9 nucleotides match TRBD1. CDR3 size: 14 residues. The V and J ends lost 4 bases and 2 bases, in that order; junction bases with no gene match: 4. Germline CDR1 is SGHRS and CDR2 is YFSETQ.

The chain links TRBV5-1 to TRBJ1-1; no clear D gene. The CDR3 extends over 15 amino acids. Between the trimmed V and J ends, which lost 0 bases and 1 base, there was a span of 10 bases. Looked up from germline, CDR1 is SGHRS and CDR2 is YFSETQ. The CDR3 nucleotides read TGCGCCAGCAGCTTGGCTGGAGCCTCGAACACTGAAGCTTTCTTT. Translation gives CASSLAGASNTEAFF.

The CDR3 sequence is CASSAIADGIRDRRISNQPQHF. Here the CDR3 DNA reads TGTGCCAGCAGTGCTATCGCGGATGGTATCCGGGACAGAAGAATTAGCAATCAGCCCCAGCATTTT. V gene TRBV27 combines with J gene TRBJ1-5; 7 nucleotides align to TRBD1. There are 22 residues in the CDR3. Trimming removed 5 bases from V and 0 bases from J; junction bases left unmatched: 25. The germline CDR1 and CDR2 sequences are MNHEY and SMNVEV (reference sequence).

V usage is TRBV6-4 and J usage is TRBJ2-1, with D possibly TRBD2 on 6 matching bases. Trimming took 8 bases from V and 9 from J, leaving 20 bases between them. CDR1 is MRHNA and CDR2 is SNTAGT in the germline V gene. This CDR3 contains 14 residues. CDR3 nucleotides: TGTGCCAGCTCCCGCGGGGCGGAAGACGGTGAGCAGTTCTTC. Protein: CASSRGAEDGEQFF.

CDR3 coding DNA: TGTGCCAGCTCACCTCCGGGGGGGGGCAATGAGCAGTTCTTC. Its protein is CASSPPGGGNEQFF. V is TRBV18 and J is TRBJ2-1, with TRBD2 identical over 8 bases. Germline CDR1 and CDR2: KGHSH and LQKENI. J gave up 6 bases and V 3 bases, and 4 bases lay outside the gene matches. This CDR3 comprises 14 residues.

V gene TRBV11-2 combines with J gene TRBJ1-1; D perhaps matches TRBD1 (5 bases). This CDR3 has 15 amino acids. V lost 3 bases, J lost 4 bases, and 15 bases lay in between. Per germline, CDR1 SGHAT and CDR2 FQNNGV. CDR3 amino acids: CASSLGRGQGTEAFF. CDR3 sequence (DNA): TGTGCCAGCAGCTTGGGGAGGGGCCAGGGCACTGAAGCTTTCTTT.

The chain combines TRBV9 with TRBJ1-2; no firm D call. Trimming stripped 4 bases from V and 8 bases from J, with 15 bases between. Germline loops: CDR1 SGDLS, CDR2 YYNGEE. This CDR3 spans 13 amino acids. In DNA, the CDR3 is TGTGCCAGCAGCAGTGAAGCATTGGGCGGCTACACCTTC. Its translation is CASSSEALGGYTF.

This chain links TRBV10-3 with TRBJ1-2; 7 bases are shared with TRBD1. This CDR3 has 13 residues. Germline CDR1 and CDR2: ENHRY and SYGVKD. The V and J ends lost 4 bases and 4 bases, in that order; junction bases with no gene match: 3. CDR3 DNA: TGTGCCATCAGTGGACAGGGAACCTATGGCTACACCTTC. Amino acid sequence: CAISGQGTYGYTF.